This TCR beta chain was identified in a study of primary melanoma T cells and metastatic recurrence. Libraries were prepared by immunoSEQ multiplex PCR; TCRdb keeps only in-frame clonotypes and omits some of them. The profile shows some 100 clones, about 85% of them singletons. From germline, CDR1 is MNHGY and CDR2 SAAAGT. The CDR3 covers 14 residues. Between the trimmed V and J ends, which lost 0 bases and 6 bases, there was a span of 12 bases. The sequence came from a human donor with melanoma. Material: melanoma tumor tissue. The gene calls are TRBV6-8 and TRBJ2-7; D is uncertain. The CDR3 sequence is CASSYSIGAAEQYF. CDR3 in DNA: TGTGCCAGCAGTTACTCGATAGGCGCCGCCGAGCAGTACTTC.